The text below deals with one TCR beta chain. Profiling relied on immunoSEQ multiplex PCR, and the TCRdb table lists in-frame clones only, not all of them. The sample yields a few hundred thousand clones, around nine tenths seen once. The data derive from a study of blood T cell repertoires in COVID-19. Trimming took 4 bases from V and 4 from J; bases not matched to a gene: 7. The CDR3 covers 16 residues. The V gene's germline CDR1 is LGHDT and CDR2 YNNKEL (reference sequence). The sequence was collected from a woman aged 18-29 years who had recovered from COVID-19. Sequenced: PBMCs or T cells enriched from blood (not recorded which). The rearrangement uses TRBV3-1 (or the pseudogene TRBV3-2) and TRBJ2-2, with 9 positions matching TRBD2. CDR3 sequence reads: CASSPTSGGFTGELFF. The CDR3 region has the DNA TGTGCCAGCAGCCCTACAAGCGGGGGGTTCACCGGGGAGCTGTTTTTT.